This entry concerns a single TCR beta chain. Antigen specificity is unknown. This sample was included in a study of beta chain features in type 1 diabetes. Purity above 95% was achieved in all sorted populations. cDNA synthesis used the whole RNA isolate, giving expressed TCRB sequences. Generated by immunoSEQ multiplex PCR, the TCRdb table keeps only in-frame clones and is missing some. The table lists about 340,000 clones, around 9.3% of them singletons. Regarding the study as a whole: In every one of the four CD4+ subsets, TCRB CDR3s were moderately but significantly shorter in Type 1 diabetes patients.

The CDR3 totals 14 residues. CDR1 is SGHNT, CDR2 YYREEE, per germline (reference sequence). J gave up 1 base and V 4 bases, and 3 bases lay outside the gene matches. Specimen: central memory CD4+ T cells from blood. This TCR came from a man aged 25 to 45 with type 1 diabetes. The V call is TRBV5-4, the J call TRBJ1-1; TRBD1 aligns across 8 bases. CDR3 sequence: CASSTDRANTEAFF. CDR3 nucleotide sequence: TGTGCCAGCAGCACGGACAGGGCGAACACTGAAGCTTTCTTT.